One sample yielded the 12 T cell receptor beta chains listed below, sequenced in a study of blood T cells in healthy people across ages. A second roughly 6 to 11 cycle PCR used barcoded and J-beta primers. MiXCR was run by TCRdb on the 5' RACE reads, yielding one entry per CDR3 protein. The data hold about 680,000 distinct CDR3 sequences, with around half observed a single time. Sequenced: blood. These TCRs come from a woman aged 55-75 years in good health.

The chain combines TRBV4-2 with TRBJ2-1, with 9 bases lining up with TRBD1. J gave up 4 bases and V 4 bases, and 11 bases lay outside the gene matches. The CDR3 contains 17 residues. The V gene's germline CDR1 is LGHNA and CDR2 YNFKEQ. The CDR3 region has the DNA TGTGCCAGCAGCCTCGTGGGGCCCGGGACAGGGTACAATGAGCAGTTCTTC. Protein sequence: CASSLVGPGTGYNEQFF.

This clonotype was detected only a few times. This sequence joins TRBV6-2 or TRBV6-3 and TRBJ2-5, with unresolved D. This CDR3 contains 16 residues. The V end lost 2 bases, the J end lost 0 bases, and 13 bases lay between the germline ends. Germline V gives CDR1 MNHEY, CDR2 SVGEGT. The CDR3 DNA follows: TGTGCCAGCAGTTACCCGACAAATAAGTACCAAGAGACCCAGTACTTC. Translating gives CASSYPTNKYQETQYF.

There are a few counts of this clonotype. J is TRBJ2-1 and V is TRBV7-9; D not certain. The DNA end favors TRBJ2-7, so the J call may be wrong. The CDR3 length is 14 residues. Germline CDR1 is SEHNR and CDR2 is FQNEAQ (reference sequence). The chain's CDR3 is CASSLERSYNEQYF. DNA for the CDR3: TGTGCCAGCAGCTTAGAACGCTCCTACAATGAGCAGTACTTC.

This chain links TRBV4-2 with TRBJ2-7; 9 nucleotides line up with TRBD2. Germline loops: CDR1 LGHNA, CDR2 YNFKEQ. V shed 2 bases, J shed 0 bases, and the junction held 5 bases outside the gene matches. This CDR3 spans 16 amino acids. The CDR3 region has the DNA TGTGCCAGCAGCCAACCTAGCGGGGTGGACTCCTACGAGCAGTACTTC. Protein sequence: CASSQPSGVDSYEQYF.

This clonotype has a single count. CDR3: CSAYTQSGARETQFF. The CDR3 DNA reads TGCAGTGCCTACACCCAGTCGGGGGCTCGAGAGACCCAGTTCTTC. The J gene is TRBJ2-1, the V gene TRBV20-1; either TRBD1 or TRBD2 may fit D (6 bases each). The CDR3 has 15 amino acids. V lost 6 bases to trimming and J lost 13 bases, with 28 bases between them. Per germline, CDR1 DFQATT and CDR2 SNEGSKA (reference sequence).

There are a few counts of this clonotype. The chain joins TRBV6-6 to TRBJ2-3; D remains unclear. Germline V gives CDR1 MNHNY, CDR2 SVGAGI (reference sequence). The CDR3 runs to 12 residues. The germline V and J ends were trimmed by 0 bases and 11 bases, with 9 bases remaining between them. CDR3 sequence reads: CASSYSTQWQYF. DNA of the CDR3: TGTGCCAGCAGTTACTCTACCCAGTGGCAGTATTTT.

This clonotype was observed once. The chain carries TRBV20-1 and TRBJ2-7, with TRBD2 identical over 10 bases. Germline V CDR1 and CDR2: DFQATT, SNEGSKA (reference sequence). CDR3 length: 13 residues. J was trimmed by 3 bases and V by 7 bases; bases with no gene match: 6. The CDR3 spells CSGSSGGNYEQYF. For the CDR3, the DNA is TGCAGTGGTTCTAGCGGGGGAAACTACGAGCAGTACTTC.

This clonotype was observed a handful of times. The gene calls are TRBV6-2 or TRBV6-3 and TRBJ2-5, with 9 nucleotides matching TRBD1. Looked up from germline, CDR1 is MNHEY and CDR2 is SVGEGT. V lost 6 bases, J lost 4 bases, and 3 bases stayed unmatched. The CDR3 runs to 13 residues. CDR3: CASRRTGAETQYF. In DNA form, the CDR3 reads TGTGCCAGCAGAAGGACAGGGGCAGAGACCCAGTACTTC.

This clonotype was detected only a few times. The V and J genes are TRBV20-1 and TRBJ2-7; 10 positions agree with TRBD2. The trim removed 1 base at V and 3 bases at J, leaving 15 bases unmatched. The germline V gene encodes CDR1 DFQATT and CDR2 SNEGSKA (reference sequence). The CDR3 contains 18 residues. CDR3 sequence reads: CSARGGVGLAALGYEQYF. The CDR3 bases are TGCAGTGCTAGAGGGGGTGTCGGACTAGCGGCTCTCGGCTACGAGCAGTACTTC.

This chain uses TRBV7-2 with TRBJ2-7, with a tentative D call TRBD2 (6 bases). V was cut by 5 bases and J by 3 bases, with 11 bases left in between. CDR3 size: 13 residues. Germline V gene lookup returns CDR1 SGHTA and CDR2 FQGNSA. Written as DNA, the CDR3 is TGTGCCAGCAGCACGTCCGGGGGCTACGAGCAGTACTTC. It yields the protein CASSTSGGYEQYF.

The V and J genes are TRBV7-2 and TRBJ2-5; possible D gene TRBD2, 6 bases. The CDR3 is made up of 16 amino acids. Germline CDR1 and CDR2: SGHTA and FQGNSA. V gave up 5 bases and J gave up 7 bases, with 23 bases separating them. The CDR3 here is CASSPSPASVRWTQYF. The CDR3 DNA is TGTGCCAGCAGCCCTAGCCCTGCTAGCGTAAGATGGACCCAGTACTTC.

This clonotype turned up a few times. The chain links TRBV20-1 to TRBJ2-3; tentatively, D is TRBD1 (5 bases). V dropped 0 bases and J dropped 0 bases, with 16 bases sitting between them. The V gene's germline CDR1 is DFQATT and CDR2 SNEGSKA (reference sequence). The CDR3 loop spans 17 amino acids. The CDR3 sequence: CSARDSWGLRSTDTQYF. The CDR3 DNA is TGCAGTGCTAGAGATTCTTGGGGCTTGAGGAGCACAGATACGCAGTATTTT.